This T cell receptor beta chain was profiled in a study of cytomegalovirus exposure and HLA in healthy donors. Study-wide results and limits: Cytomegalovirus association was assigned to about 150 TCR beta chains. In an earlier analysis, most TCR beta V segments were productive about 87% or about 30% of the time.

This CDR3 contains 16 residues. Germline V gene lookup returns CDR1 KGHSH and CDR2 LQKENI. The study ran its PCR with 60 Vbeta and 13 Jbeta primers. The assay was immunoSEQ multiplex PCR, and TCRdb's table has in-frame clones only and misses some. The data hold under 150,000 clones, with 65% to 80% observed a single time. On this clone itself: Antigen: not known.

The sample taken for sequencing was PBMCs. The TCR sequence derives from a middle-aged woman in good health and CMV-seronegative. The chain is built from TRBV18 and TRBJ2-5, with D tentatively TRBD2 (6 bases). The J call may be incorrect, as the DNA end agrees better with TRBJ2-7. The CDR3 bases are TGTGCCAGCTCACCACTGCCGGGGGACTCCCCCAACGAGCAGTACTTC. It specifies CASSPLPGDSPNEQYF.